This entry lists 7 T cell receptor beta chains sequenced from one sample in a study of vaccination and CD4 T cells after COVID-19. Antigen specificity for these receptors is unknown. The treatment here: 10-day PBMC culture with coronavirus spike peptide pools or control peptides (ViraFEST assay). Cultured CD4+ T cell DNA underwent sequencing with the Oncomine TCR Beta short-read assay. TCRdb called the PCR reads again in MiXCR, with one record for every CDR3 protein. The profile shows 14,000 to 15,000 distinct CDR3 sequences, 40% to 50% of them singletons. The sequencing sample was made of CD4+ T cells from blood, cultured in vitro. The receptors stem from a human donor who had recovered from COVID-19.

The rearrangement links TRBV20-1 to TRBJ1-3, with D tentatively TRBD1 (5 bases). The germline V and J ends were trimmed by 6 bases and 0 bases, with 9 bases remaining between them. Germline loops: CDR1 DFQATT, CDR2 SNEGSKA (reference sequence). This CDR3 spans 13 amino acids. The CDR3 nucleotides are TGCAGTGCCGCGACAGCCTCTGGAAACACCATATATTTT. This encodes CSAATASGNTIYF.

This clonotype was detected only a few times. The chain has TRBV7-8 and TRBJ1-5, with a tentative D call TRBD1 (6 bases). Germline lookup yields CDR1 SGHVS and CDR2 FQNEAQ. V was shortened by 5 bases and J by 1 base, with 15 bases between the two germline ends. CDR3 size: 16 residues. The CDR3 sequence is CASSADRSRSNQPQHF. The CDR3 DNA is TGTGCCAGCAGCGCGGACAGATCCCGGAGCAATCAGCCCCAGCATTTT.

This clonotype came up once. The rearrangement links TRBV7-6 to TRBJ2-6; TRBD2 matches at 7 bases. The V and J ends lost 5 bases and 3 bases, in that order; junction bases with no gene match: 4. CDR3 length: 15 amino acids. Germline CDR1 and CDR2: SGHVS and FNYEAQ. CDR3 nucleotides: TGTGCCAGCAGCCGGGGGGAGGGTGGGGCCAACGTCCTGACTTTC. Translation: CASSRGEGGANVLTF.

The rearrangement joins TRBV6-1 to TRBJ2-1; no clear D gene. V was pared by 3 bases and J by 3 bases, with 9 bases between. This CDR3 is 14 amino acids long. The germline CDR1 and CDR2 sequences are MNHNS and SASEGT. CDR3 region: CASSDLGRYNEQFF. In nucleotides, the CDR3 is TGTGCCAGCAGTGATCTCGGTCGCTACAATGAGCAGTTCTTC.

The rearrangement joins TRBV19 to TRBJ2-1, with D tentatively TRBD1 (5 bases). The CDR3 runs to 15 residues. Per the germline V gene, CDR1 is LNHDA and CDR2 is SQIVND (reference sequence). V lost 4 bases, J lost 9 bases, and 19 bases lay in between. The CDR3 here is CASSSPTIRVGEQFF. The DNA for the CDR3 is TGTGCCAGTAGTAGCCCGACGATCAGGGTCGGTGAGCAGTTCTTC. Variable domain in full (rest from reference TRBV19 and TRBJ2-1): DGGITQSPKYLFRKEGQNVTLSCEQNLNHDAMYWYRQDPGQGLRLIYYSQIVNDFQKGDIAEGYSVSREKKESFPLTVTSAQKNPTAFYLCASSSPTIRVGEQFFGPGTRLTVL.

The J gene is TRBJ1-1, the V gene TRBV12-5; weak D call: TRBD1 (6 bases). V dropped 1 base and J dropped 5 bases, with 11 bases sitting between them. This CDR3 has 14 residues. Germline V CDR1 and CDR2: LGHNT, FRNRAP. The CDR3 loop is CASGLGTGYTEAFF. CDR3 nucleotides: TGTGCTAGTGGTTTGGGAACAGGGTATACTGAAGCTTTCTTT.

This clonotype was counted between two and nine times. This chain connects TRBV20-1 to TRBJ2-3; 9 bases match TRBD2. Germline values: CDR1 DFQATT, CDR2 SNEGSKA (reference sequence). With 2 bases clipped from V and 0 bases from J, the junction kept 6 bases outside the gene matches. This CDR3 has 16 residues. CDR3 amino acids: CSARLAGISSTDTQYF. The DNA for the CDR3 is TGCAGTGCTAGACTAGCGGGAATTTCTAGCACAGATACGCAGTATTTT.